The 15 T cell receptor beta chains below come from one sample, sequenced in a study of blood T cell repertoires in COVID-19. Assay: immunoSEQ multiplex PCR; the TCRdb copy retains only in-frame clones and omits some. The sample shows around 40,000 clones, 90% to 95% of them seen only once. The source material was peripheral blood. The receptors originated from a human donor with active COVID-19. The donor label of this sample is uncertain.

The chain is built from TRBV3-1 (or the pseudogene TRBV3-2) and TRBJ1-1, with D unresolved. With 4 bases removed from V and 5 bases from J, the gap between germline ends came to 5 bases. The CDR3 extends over 11 amino acids. Germline V gene lookup returns CDR1 LGHDT and CDR2 YNNKEL (reference sequence). Written as DNA, the CDR3 is TGTGCCAGCAGCCTCGCGACTGAAGCTTTCTTT. The encoded protein is CASSLATEAFF.

The chain combines TRBV6-6 with TRBJ1-2; D not resolved. V gave up 2 bases and J gave up 6 bases, with 10 bases separating them. The V gene's germline CDR1 is MNHNY and CDR2 SVGAGI (reference sequence). This CDR3 is built from 13 residues. CDR3 residues: CASSYKVSDGYTF. The CDR3, as DNA: TGTGCCAGCAGTTACAAAGTAAGCGATGGCTACACCTTC.

The chain uses TRBV19 and TRBJ2-5; 7 nucleotides agree with TRBD2. The germline gives CDR1 LNHDA, CDR2 SQIVND (reference sequence). This CDR3 is 14 amino acids long. V was pared by 2 bases and J by 9 bases, with 9 bases of the junction left unmatched. CDR3: CASSIPGGGSAQYF. The CDR3 DNA follows: TGTGCCAGTAGTATACCGGGAGGCGGCAGCGCCCAGTACTTC.

This chain links TRBV5-1 with TRBJ1-4, with 8 bases aligning to TRBD1. The CDR3 covers 16 residues. Germline loops: CDR1 SGHRS, CDR2 YFSETQ. V was pared by 0 bases and J by 7 bases, with 8 bases of the junction left unmatched. CDR3 nucleotide sequence: TGCGCCAGCAGCTTGGGACCTCAGGGGGCCGGTGAAAAACTGTTTTTT. This translates into CASSLGPQGAGEKLFF.

CDR3 DNA sequence: TGTGCCAGCTCTCCTAAAGAGGGAACTTATAGCAATCAGCCCCAGCATTTT. Protein: CASSPKEGTYSNQPQHF. J is TRBJ1-5 and V is TRBV18; D not certain. This CDR3 is 17 amino acids long. Trimming removed 6 bases at V and 0 bases at J, with 18 bases between. In germline, CDR1 is KGHSH, CDR2 LQKENI.

A few counts support this clone. The chain has TRBV18 and TRBJ1-5; D call uncertain. V lost 2 bases to trimming and J lost 2 bases, with 10 bases between them. This CDR3 is built from 15 residues. Germline V gives CDR1 KGHSH, CDR2 LQKENI. CDR3 protein: CASSPSSPRNQPQHF. In nucleotides, the CDR3 is TGTGCCAGCTCACCATCCAGTCCCCGCAATCAGCCCCAGCATTTT. Full variable domain (missing parts from reference TRBV18 and TRBJ1-5): NAGVMQNPRHLVRRRGQEARLRCSPMKGHSHVYWYRQLPEEGLKFMVYLQKENIIDESGMPKERFSAEFPKEGPSILRIQQVVRGDSAAYFCASSPSSPRNQPQHFGDGTRLSIL.

The J gene is TRBJ2-3, the V gene TRBV6-6, with TRBD2 matching 10 bases. Per the germline V gene, CDR1 is MNHNY and CDR2 is SVGAGI (reference sequence). Trimming removed 1 base from V and 6 bases from J; junction bases left unmatched: 4. The CDR3 loop spans 15 amino acids. The CDR3 protein is CASSYYLAGVDTQYF. DNA of the CDR3: TGTGCCAGCAGTTACTACCTAGCGGGAGTCGATACGCAGTATTTT.

The genes are TRBV5-6 and TRBJ2-7, with 9 bases that match TRBD1. The CDR3 is 15 residues long. Germline lookup yields CDR1 SGHDT and CDR2 YYEEEE. With V trimmed by 0 bases and J by 4 bases, 5 bases remained unmatched. CDR3 loop: CASSLVGDRVYEQYF. In DNA form, the CDR3 reads TGTGCCAGCAGCTTGGTGGGGGACAGGGTGTACGAGCAGTACTTC. Full variable domain (missing parts from reference TRBV5-6 and TRBJ2-7): DAGVTQSPTHLIKTRGQQVTLRCSPKSGHDTVSWYQQALGQGPQFIFQYYEEEERQRGNFPDRFSGHQFPNYSSELNVNALLLGDSALYLCASSLVGDRVYEQYFGPGTRLTVT.

The chain combines TRBV2 with TRBJ2-1, with 8 positions matching TRBD2. Germline CDR1 and CDR2: SNHLY and FYNNEI. Trimming took 11 bases from V and 10 from J; bases not matched to a gene: 19. The CDR3 has 15 residues. In DNA, the CDR3 is TGTGCCTGTTTGAGGCTTAGCGGGGATAAGGGAGAGCAGTTCTTC. This encodes CACLRLSGDKGEQFF.

V usage is TRBV25-1 and J usage is TRBJ2-5; 9 bases line up with TRBD2. Looked up from germline, CDR1 is MGHDK and CDR2 is SYGVNS. J lost 2 bases, V lost 7 bases, and 8 bases had no gene match. This CDR3 comprises 15 residues. Here the CDR3 DNA reads TGTGCCAGCACCCCTAGTAGCGGGGGACAAGAGACCCAGTACTTC. It translates to CASTPSSGGQETQYF. Full variable domain (missing parts from reference TRBV25-1 and TRBJ2-5): EADIYQTPRYLVIGTGKKITLECSQTMGHDKMYWYQQDPGMELHLIHYSYGVNSTEKGDLSSESTVSRIRTEHFPLTLESARPSHTSQYLCASTPSSGGQETQYFGPGTRLLVL.

This chain joins TRBV18 and TRBJ1-2, with D tentatively TRBD1 (5 bases). Trimming took 3 bases from V and 4 from J, leaving 12 bases between them. The CDR3 spans 14 residues. CDR1 and CDR2 (germline): KGHSH, LQKENI. The CDR3 coding sequence is TGTGCCAGCTCACCGGCGGGGGGAGGCTATGGCTACACCTTC. As protein: CASSPAGGGYGYTF.

V and J are TRBV27 and TRBJ2-3; D may be TRBD1 (6 bases). This CDR3 has 14 amino acids. The V gene lost 7 bases and the J gene lost 2 bases, with 13 bases spanning the gap. Germline assignment: CDR1 MNHEY and CDR2 SMNVEV (reference sequence). The DNA of the CDR3 is TGTGCCAGCACCACGGACAGTTCCACAGATACGCAGTATTTT. Encoded protein: CASTTDSSTDTQYF.

The rearrangement links TRBV4-3 to TRBJ2-3; 8 bases line up with TRBD2. V trimming: 1 base; J trimming: 0 bases; junction bases outside the gene matches: 12. CDR1 is LGHNA, CDR2 YSLEER, per germline. The CDR3 is 19 amino acids. This CDR3 reads CASSQGGLAGWFSTDTQYF. For the CDR3, the DNA is TGCGCCAGCAGCCAAGGGGGTCTAGCGGGCTGGTTTAGCACAGATACGCAGTATTTT.

The V and J genes are TRBV19 and TRBJ1-2, with D hard to call. This CDR3 is 13 amino acids long. Germline V gene data show CDR1 as LNHDA and CDR2 as SQIVND (reference sequence). V was pared by 8 bases and J by 4 bases, with 14 bases between. CDR3 residues: CASQSAGGYGYTF. The CDR3 DNA is TGTGCCAGTCAAAGCGCGGGTGGCTATGGCTACACCTTC.

J is TRBJ2-7 and V is TRBV6-5, with 7 bases fitting TRBD1. The CDR3 has 14 amino acids. Germline V lookup: CDR1 MNHEY, CDR2 SVGAGI. J lost 1 base, V lost 2 bases, and 2 bases had no gene match. The CDR3 bases are TGTGCCAGCAGTTACCAGGGGGTGTCCTACGAGCAGTACTTC. Translated: CASSYQGVSYEQYF.